Detailed here is one TCR beta chain. Its antigen is still unknown. This CDR3 contains 19 residues. V was clipped by 5 bases and J by 0 bases, with 24 bases between them. The TCR beta libraries were generated through quantitative 5'-RACE incorporating molecular barcodes. TCRdb re-called the 5' RACE reads through MiXCR, storing one row per CDR3 protein. This table holds more than 150,000 distinct CDR3 sequences, about 13% found once. This entry is derived from a study of CD8 T cells in ankylosing spondylitis. Whole-study findings and limits: Matched ankylosing spondylitis synovial fluid reportedly contained a significantly enriched population of disease-linked clones. Peripheral blood held disease-linked clones only at relatively low frequency, and these were CD8+. A TCR beta motif of fewer than 10 highly homologous variants seemed to mark ankylosing spondylitis blood.

The receptor was isolated from a male donor with ankylosing spondylitis or in good health (not recorded which). The sample consisted of blood, either unsorted or a sorted T cell fraction (not recorded which). The chain combines TRBV12-3 or TRBV12-4 with TRBJ2-3; D ambiguous. This chain's CDR3 is CASSPTLGSPTSSTDTQYF. CDR3 nucleotides: TGTGCCAGCAGTCCAACCCTTGGGTCCCCTACGTCTAGCACAGATACGCAGTATTTT.